The rows below give T cell receptor beta chains drawn from one sample of a study of cytomegalovirus exposure and HLA in healthy donors. Repertoires were generated with immunoSEQ multiplex PCR, while TCRdb's copy carries only in-frame clones and drops some. The sample records around 140,000 clones, 60% to 80% being singletons. Sequencing was done on a sample of PBMCs. Receptors originate from a middle-aged man in good health and CMV-seronegative. Each CDR3 is given with its conserved first and last residue. Each record gives: clone size, J gene, V gene, D gene, CDR3 protein, CDR3 DNA. The D gene is left open where the match is weak. Not all rows give a size; the values are once, few, many and, for expanded clones, a class.

.	TRBJ2-7	TRBV25-1	.	CASGEGQLRSYEQYF	TGTGCCAGCGGGGAAGGACAGCTAAGATCCTACGAGCAGTACTTC
.	TRBJ1-1	TRBV4-2	TRBD1	CASSHPSGTGGTVTEAFF	TGTGCCAGCAGCCACCCCTCGGGGACAGGGGGGACGGTCACTGAAGCTTTCTTT
few	TRBJ1-5	TRBV28	.	CASMTARYQPQHF	TGTGCCAGCATGACAGCAAGGTATCAGCCCCAGCATTTT
.	TRBJ1-1	TRBV6-5	.	CASSYRPGLNTEAFF	TGTGCCAGCAGTTACCGGCCAGGGCTGAACACTGAAGCTTTCTTT
once	TRBJ2-3	TRBV5-6	TRBD2	CASSFPGLATDTQYF	TGTGCCAGCAGCTTTCCGGGACTAGCCACAGATACGCAGTATTTT
.	TRBJ2-5	TRBV6-6	.	CASSPPGGGLETQYF	TGTGCCAGCAGTCCCCCGGGGGGCGGGCTAGAGACCCAGTACTTC
few	TRBJ2-5	TRBV9	.	CASSLVWQEPQYF	TGTGCCAGCAGCCTTGTCTGGCAGGAACCTCAGTACTTC
.	TRBJ1-4	TRBV5-1	TRBD1	CASSWTGGKLFF	TGCGCCAGCAGCTGGACAGGGGGAAAACTGTTTTTT
once	TRBJ1-1	TRBV5-1	.	CASSLGYQNTEAFF	TGCGCCAGCAGCTTGGGCTACCAGAACACTGAAGCTTTCTTT
.	TRBJ1-6	TRBV9	.	CASSGDRTVYNSPLHF	TGTGCCAGCAGCGGGGACCGGACAGTCTATAATTCACCCCTCCACTTT
.	TRBJ1-6	TRBV6-6	.	CASSYRRIPNNSPLHF	TGTGCCAGCAGTTACAGGCGGATACCGAATAATTCACCCCTCCACTTT
.	TRBJ1-1	TRBV6-5	.	CASSYLTVNTEAFF	TGTGCCAGCAGTTACTTGACAGTGAACACTGAAGCTTTCTTT
few	TRBJ1-1	TRBV6-1	.	CASSSTANTEAFF	TGTGCCAGCAGCTCTACAGCGAACACTGAAGCTTTCTTT
.	TRBJ2-7	TRBV7-9	.	CASSLDGGVLREQYF	TGTGCCAGCAGCTTAGATGGCGGGGTTTTACGGGAGCAGTACTTC
.	TRBJ2-1	TRBV9	TRBD2	CASSVAPLAGGPGNEQFF	TGTGCCAGCAGCGTAGCCCCCCTAGCGGGGGGGCCCGGCAATGAGCAGTTCTTC
.	TRBJ1-3	TRBV28	.	CASSFAGVSSGNTIYF	TGTGCCAGCAGTTTTGCGGGGGTTAGCTCTGGAAACACCATATATTTT
once	TRBJ1-2	TRBV28	TRBD1	CASSRTQGADGYTF	TGTGCCAGCAGTCGTACACAGGGGGCGGACGGCTACACCTTC
.	TRBJ1-1	TRBV9	.	CASSVPGNTEAFF	TGTGCCAGCAGCGTTCCAGGTAACACTGAAGCTTTCTTT
.	TRBJ1-1	TRBV6-1	.	CASISPGVYTEAFF	TGTGCCAGCATCAGTCCGGGTGTTTATACTGAAGCTTTCTTT
.	TRBJ1-5	TRBV4-1	.	CASSQAPQGSNQPQHF	TGCGCCAGCAGCCAAGCTCCTCAGGGTAGCAATCAGCCCCAGCATTTT
few	TRBJ2-6	TRBV28	.	CASSAGSSAAGANVLTF	TGTGCCAGCAGCGCCGGGTCCTCAGCCGCTGGGGCCAACGTCCTGACTTTC
once	TRBJ1-6	TRBV19	.	CASSTPGSPLHF	TGTGCCAGTAGTACCCCCGGTTCACCCCTCCACTTT
.	TRBJ2-3	TRBV5-1	TRBD2	CASSQERGGGTDTQYF	TGCGCCAGCAGCCAGGAGCGGGGGGGCGGCACAGATACGCAGTATTTT
.	TRBJ1-4	TRBV12-5	.	CASGGGQLNEKLFF	TGTGCTAGTGGGGGAGGGCAGTTAAATGAAAAACTGTTTTTT
.	TRBJ2-7	TRBV5-6	TRBD2	CASSLAASGAYEQYF	TGTGCCAGCAGCTTGGCCGCTAGCGGGGCCTACGAGCAGTACTTC
.	TRBJ1-1	TRBV2	.	CASRDSNTEAFF	TGTGCCAGCAGAGACAGCAACACTGAAGCTTTCTTT
.	TRBJ2-7	TRBV19	TRBD1	CASSGQGMGEQYF	TGTGCCAGTTCGGGACAGGGAATGGGCGAGCAGTACTTC
few	TRBJ2-5	TRBV4-3	TRBD1	CASSQGQGRETQYF	TGCGCCAGCAGCCAAGGACAGGGGAGAGAGACCCAGTACTTC
once	TRBJ1-6	TRBV23-1	TRBD1	CASSQPTGGWSPLHF	TGCGCCAGCAGTCAACCGACAGGGGGTTGGTCACCCCTCCACTTT
.	TRBJ2-5	TRBV28	TRBD1	CASLPSWGTGDQETQYF	TGTGCCAGCCTCCCCTCGTGGGGGACAGGGGATCAAGAGACCCAGTACTTC
.	TRBJ2-5	TRBV5-1	.	CASSGGPINSIGGETQYF	TGCGCCAGCAGCGGCGGACCGATTAACAGCATCGGCGGGGAGACCCAGTACTTC
.	TRBJ2-2	TRBV30	TRBD2	CAWTQDLSGGAAGELFF	TGTGCCTGGACCCAGGACCTGAGCGGGGGGGCCGCCGGGGAGCTGTTTTTT
.	TRBJ1-5	TRBV19	.	CASRDSSNQPQHF	TGTGCCAGTAGGGACAGTAGCAATCAGCCCCAGCATTTT
.	TRBJ2-3	TRBV7-3	.	CASSVPNTDTQYF	TGTGCCAGCAGCGTCCCTAACACAGATACGCAGTATTTT
few	TRBJ2-3	TRBV19	.	CASSTGFYTDTQYF	TGTGCCAGTAGTACGGGATTTTACACAGATACGCAGTATTTT
.	TRBJ1-1	TRBV6-4	TRBD1	CASSGQGGAEAFF	TGTGCCAGCAGCGGACAGGGCGGCGCTGAAGCTTTCTTT
.	TRBJ2-3	TRBV7-9	TRBD2	CASSLSISGGTDTQYF	TGTGCCAGCAGCTTGAGTATTAGCGGGGGCACAGATACGCAGTATTTT
once	TRBJ1-2	TRBV29-1	TRBD1	CSVDDGTGFYGYTF	TGCAGCGTTGATGACGGGACAGGGTTCTATGGCTACACCTTC
.	TRBJ1-4	TRBV28	.	CASSLQGEKLFF	TGTGCCAGCAGTTTACAGGGAGAAAAACTGTTTTTT
.	TRBJ1-1	TRBV5-1	TRBD1	CASSFSSGGGTEAFF	TGCGCCAGCAGCTTTTCTTCAGGGGGCGGCACTGAAGCTTTCTTT
.	TRBJ1-4	TRBV5-1	.	CAGSLMPRIATNEKLFF	TGCGCCGGCAGCTTGATGCCGAGGATCGCAACTAATGAAAAACTGTTTTTT
.	TRBJ2-7	TRBV5-6	.	CASSLVRAGAYEQYF	TGTGCCAGCAGCTTGGTTAGGGCAGGGGCCTACGAGCAGTACTTC
.	TRBJ2-1	TRBV7-6	TRBD2	CASSSGTSTEQFF	TGTGCCAGCAGCTCCGGGACTAGCACCGAGCAGTTCTTC
.	TRBJ2-5	TRBV28	.	CASSLQVFQETQYF	TGTGCCAGCAGTTTACAGGTCTTTCAAGAGACCCAGTACTTC
.	TRBJ2-5	TRBV19	.	CASSTGLSRQETQYF	TGTGCCAGTTCCACCGGACTCTCCCGACAAGAGACCCAGTACTTC
.	TRBJ2-1	TRBV11-3	.	CASSEDPQVNEQFF	TGTGCCAGCAGCGAAGACCCGCAGGTCAATGAGCAGTTCTTC
.	TRBJ1-5	TRBV5-6	TRBD1	CASSLGTVNNQPQHF	TGTGCCAGCAGCTTAGGGACAGTAAACAATCAGCCCCAGCATTTT
.	TRBJ1-2	TRBV5-1	TRBD1	CASSGDSYGYTF	TGCGCCAGCAGCGGGGACAGCTATGGCTACACCTTC
.	TRBJ2-2	TRBV19	.	CASSIATSAGELFF	TGTGCCAGTAGTATAGCGACATCGGCCGGGGAGCTGTTTTTT
.	TRBJ2-4	TRBV5-6	TRBD2	CASSLEGRGGIAKNIQYF	TGTGCCAGCAGCTTGGAGGGTCGCGGGGGGATAGCCAAAAACATTCAGTACTTC
.	TRBJ1-1	TRBV15	.	CATSVNPGTEAFF	TGTGCCACCAGCGTCAACCCAGGGACTGAAGCTTTCTTT
.	TRBJ1-2	TRBV18	.	CASSPSRAEYGYTF	TGTGCCAGCTCACCAAGCAGGGCTGAATATGGCTACACCTTC
.	TRBJ2-7	TRBV11-2	.	CASSALVGGATSHEQYF	TGTGCCAGCAGCGCTCTCGTGGGGGGGGCCACTTCCCACGAGCAGTACTTC
.	TRBJ2-2	TRBV10-1	.	CASSDRYRSGELFF	TGCGCCAGCAGTGACCGGTACAGGTCCGGGGAGCTGTTTTTT